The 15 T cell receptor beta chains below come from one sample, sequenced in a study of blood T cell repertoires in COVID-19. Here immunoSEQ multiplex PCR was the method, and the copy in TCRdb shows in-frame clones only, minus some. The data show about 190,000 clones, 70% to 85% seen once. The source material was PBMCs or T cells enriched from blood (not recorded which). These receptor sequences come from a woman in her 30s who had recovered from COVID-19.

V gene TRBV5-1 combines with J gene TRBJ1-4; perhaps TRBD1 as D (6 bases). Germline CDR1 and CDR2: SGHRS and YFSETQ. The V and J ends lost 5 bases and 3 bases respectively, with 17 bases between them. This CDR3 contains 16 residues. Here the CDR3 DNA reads TGCGCCAGCAGTGAGGCCCGGGGGGGCTCTAATGAAAAACTGTTTTTT. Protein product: CASSEARGGSNEKLFF.

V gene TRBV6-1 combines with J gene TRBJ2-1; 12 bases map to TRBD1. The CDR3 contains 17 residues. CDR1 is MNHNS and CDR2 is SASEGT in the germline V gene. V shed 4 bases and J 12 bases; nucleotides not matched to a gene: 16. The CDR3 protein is CASSVFSGDRGRSWQFF. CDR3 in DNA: TGTGCCAGCAGTGTGTTTTCGGGGGACAGGGGGCGGTCTTGGCAGTTCTTC.

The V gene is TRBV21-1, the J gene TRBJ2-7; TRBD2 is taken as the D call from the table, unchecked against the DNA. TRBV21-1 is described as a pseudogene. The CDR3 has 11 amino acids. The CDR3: CASTQSGEQYV. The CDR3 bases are TGTGCCAGCACCCAAAGCGGCGAGCAGTACGTC.

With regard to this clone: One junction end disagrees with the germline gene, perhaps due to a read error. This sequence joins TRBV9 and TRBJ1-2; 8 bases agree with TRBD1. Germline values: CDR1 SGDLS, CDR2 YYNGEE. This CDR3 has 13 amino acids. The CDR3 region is CASSVKSGQGRSF. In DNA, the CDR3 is TGTGCCAGCAGCGTGAAGAGCGGACAGGGAAGGAGCTTC.

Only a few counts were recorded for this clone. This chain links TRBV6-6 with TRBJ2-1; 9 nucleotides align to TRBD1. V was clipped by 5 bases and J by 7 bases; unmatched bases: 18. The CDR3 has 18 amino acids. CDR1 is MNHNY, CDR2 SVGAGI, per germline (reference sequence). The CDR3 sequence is CASSLRTFPGTGLNEQFF. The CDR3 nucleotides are TGTGCCAGCAGTCTCAGAACCTTCCCCGGGACAGGGCTTAATGAGCAGTTCTTC.

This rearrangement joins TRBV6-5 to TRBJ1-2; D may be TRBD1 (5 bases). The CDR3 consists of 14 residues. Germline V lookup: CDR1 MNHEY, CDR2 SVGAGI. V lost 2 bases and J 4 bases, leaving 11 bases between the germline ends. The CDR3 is CASSYGQGGYGYTF. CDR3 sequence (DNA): TGTGCCAGCAGTTACGGGCAGGGCGGCTATGGCTACACCTTC.

The CDR3 loop is CASSIPRRGVNQPQHF. The CDR3 DNA follows: TGTGCCAGTAGTATCCCCCGGCGGGGCGTCAATCAGCCCCAGCATTTT. The chain has TRBV19 and TRBJ1-5; D is perhaps TRBD1 (5 bases). With 3 bases removed from V and 3 bases from J, the gap between germline ends came to 15 bases. The CDR3 covers 16 residues. The germline V gene has CDR1 LNHDA and CDR2 SQIVND (reference sequence).

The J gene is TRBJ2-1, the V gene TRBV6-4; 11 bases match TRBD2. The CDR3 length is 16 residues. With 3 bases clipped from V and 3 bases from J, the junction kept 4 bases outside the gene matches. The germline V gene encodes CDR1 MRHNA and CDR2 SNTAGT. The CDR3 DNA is TGTGCCAGCAGTGAGGGGACTAGCGGCTTCTACAATGAGCAGTTCTTC. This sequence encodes CASSEGTSGFYNEQFF.

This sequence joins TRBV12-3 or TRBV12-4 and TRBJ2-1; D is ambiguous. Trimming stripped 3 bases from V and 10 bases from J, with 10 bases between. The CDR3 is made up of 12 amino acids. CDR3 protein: CASSFGSQEQFF. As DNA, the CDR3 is TGTGCCAGCAGTTTCGGGTCCCAGGAGCAGTTCTTC.

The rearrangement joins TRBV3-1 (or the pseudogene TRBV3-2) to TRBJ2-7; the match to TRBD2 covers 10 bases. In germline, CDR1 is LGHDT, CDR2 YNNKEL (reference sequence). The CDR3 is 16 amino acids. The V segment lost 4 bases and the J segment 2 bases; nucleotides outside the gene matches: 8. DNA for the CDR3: TGTGCCAGCAGCCGAAGCGGGGGGGACTCTACCTACGAGCAGTACGTC. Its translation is CASSRSGGDSTYEQYV.

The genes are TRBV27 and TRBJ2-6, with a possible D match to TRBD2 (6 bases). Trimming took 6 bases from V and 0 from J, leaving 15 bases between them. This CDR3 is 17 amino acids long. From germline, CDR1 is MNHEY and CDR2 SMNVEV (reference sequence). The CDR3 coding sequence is TGTGCCAGCAGCCGGGAGCAGAGCCACTCTGGGGCCAACGTCCTGACTTTC. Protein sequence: CASSREQSHSGANVLTF.

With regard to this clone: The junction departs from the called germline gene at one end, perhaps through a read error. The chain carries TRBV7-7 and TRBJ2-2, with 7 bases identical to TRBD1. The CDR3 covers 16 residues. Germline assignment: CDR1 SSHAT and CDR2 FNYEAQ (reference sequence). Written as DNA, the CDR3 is TGTGCTAGCAGTTCCACAGGGGTTGGTAACACCGGGGAGCTGTTTTTT. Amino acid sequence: CASSSTGVGNTGELFF.

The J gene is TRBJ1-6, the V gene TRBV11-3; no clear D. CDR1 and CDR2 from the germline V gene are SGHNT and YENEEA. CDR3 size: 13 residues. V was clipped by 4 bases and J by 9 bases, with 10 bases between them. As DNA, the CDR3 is TGTGCCAGCAGCTCCCGCCGGGGTTCACCCCTCCACTTT. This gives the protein CASSSRRGSPLHF.

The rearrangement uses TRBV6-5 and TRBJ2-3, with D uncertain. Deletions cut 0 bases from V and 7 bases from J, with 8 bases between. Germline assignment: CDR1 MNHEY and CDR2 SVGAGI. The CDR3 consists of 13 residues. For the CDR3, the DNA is TGTGCCAGCAGTTACTCGATCAGGAATACGCAGTATTTT. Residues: CASSYSIRNTQYF.

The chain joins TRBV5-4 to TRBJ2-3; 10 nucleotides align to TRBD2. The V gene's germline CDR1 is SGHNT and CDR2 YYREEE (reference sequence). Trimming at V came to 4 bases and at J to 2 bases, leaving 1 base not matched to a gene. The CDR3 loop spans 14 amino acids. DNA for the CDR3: TGTGCCAGCAGCCTAGCGGGAGTCACAGATACGCAGTATTTT. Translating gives CASSLAGVTDTQYF.